Listed here is a single T cell receptor beta chain. Its antigen is not known. The data are from a study of tumor-infiltrating lymphocytes in primary liver carcinoma. Study-wide background: The patients comprised men and women between the ages of 30 and 69 years.

The V gene end was trimmed by 4 bases and the J gene end by 7 bases; junction bases not matched to a gene: 10. The CDR3 contains 17 residues. Germline V CDR1 and CDR2: MNHEY, SVGAGI. Study conclusions and caveats: The 250 largest clones made up significantly more of tumor than blood repertoires (p = 0.039).

The input was roughly 0.5 ug total RNA; TCR beta cDNA was made from it with a constant-region primer. Slightly modified ARM-PCR with three nested multiplex PCR rounds yielded TCR beta libraries. Running around 9 cycles apiece, the first two PCR rounds relied on TRBV1-TRBV30 forward primers together with a C-beta reverse primer. In TCRdb, the multiplex PCR reads were re-called with MiXCR into one record per CDR3 protein. The sample lists approximately 340,000 distinct CDR3 sequences; less than 70% were seen once. Germline DNA was extracted too, while blood RNA derived from unsorted whole blood. The patients lived with chronic HBV infection and had not yet received any treatment. Preoperatively, about 4 milliliters of peripheral blood were collected.

The rearrangement links TRBV6-5 to TRBJ1-4, with 12 bases matching TRBD1. The sequence was collected from a man aged 40-49 years with primary liver carcinoma and hepatitis B virus infection. Material: peripheral blood. The CDR3 here is CASSFGTGGRRGEKLFF. CDR3 in DNA: TGTGCCAGCAGTTTCGGGACAGGGGGCCGGAGGGGTGAAAAACTGTTTTTT.